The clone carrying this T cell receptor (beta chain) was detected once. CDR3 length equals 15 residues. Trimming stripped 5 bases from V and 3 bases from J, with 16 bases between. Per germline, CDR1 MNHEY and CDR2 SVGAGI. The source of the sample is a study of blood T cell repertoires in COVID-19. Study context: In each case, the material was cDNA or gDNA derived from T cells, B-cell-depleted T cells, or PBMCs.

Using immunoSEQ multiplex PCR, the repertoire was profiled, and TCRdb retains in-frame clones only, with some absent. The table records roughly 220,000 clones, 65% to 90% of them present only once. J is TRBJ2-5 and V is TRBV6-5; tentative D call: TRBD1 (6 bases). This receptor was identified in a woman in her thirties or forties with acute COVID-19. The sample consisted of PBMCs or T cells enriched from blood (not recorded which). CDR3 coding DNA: TGTGCCAGCAGTCCTTTACAGGGATCTGAAGAGACCCAGTACTTC. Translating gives CASSPLQGSEETQYF.